This TCR beta chain was sequenced in a study of shared clonotypes between healthy human individuals. General observations from the study: Represented diversity, genetic and exposure-history alike, was limited by few donors. An effect of sequencing depth on clonotype sharing among donors was expected. Non-shared clonotypes were found to have lower generation probabilities than the clonotypes that were shared by all four of the sorted-subset donors.

This CDR3 is 11 amino acids long. CDR1 is SGHDT and CDR2 is YYEEEE in the germline V gene. V was cut by 4 bases and J by 2 bases, with 3 bases left in between. With respect to this clone: The antigen is undetermined.

Repertoires were generated with immunoSEQ multiplex PCR, while TCRdb's copy carries only in-frame clones and drops some. Among approximately 110,000 clones listed, less than 80% were seen once. The sequenced sample was memory CD8+ T cells sorted from blood. Subset described: CD45RO+ cells pooled with CCR7-negative TemRA cells. J is TRBJ2-5 and V is TRBV5-6; no clear D gene. The sequence was obtained from a woman under 40 in good health. CDR3 in amino acids: CASSDQETQYF. The CDR3 bases are TGTGCCAGCAGCGATCAAGAGACCCAGTACTTC.